Each of the 6 T cell receptor beta chains below was sequenced from the same sample in a study of human T cells and chemical hapten exposure. TCRdb redid the calling of the RACE reads with MiXCR, one entry per CDR3 protein. Of about 190,000 distinct CDR3 sequences in the sample, around 25% were seen once. Time point of the sample: patch test 3, about 24 weeks after DPC sensitization. Regarding treatment: therapeutic diphenylcyclopropenone sensitization with weekly scalp DPC. Sequenced here: whole blood, sampled in connection with sensitization to the hapten diphenylcyclopropenone (DPC). The source of these receptors is a woman in her thirties or forties with alopecia areata. Some clones in this sample may be carry-over from other donors' samples.

The V gene is TRBV12-3 or TRBV12-4, the J gene TRBJ2-1; 8 positions agree with TRBD1. The CDR3 is 14 residues long. V shed 3 bases and J 7 bases; nucleotides not matched to a gene: 5. The CDR3 DNA reads as TGTGCCAGCAGTTTGAGTACAGGGGGAAATGAGCAGTTCTTC. It is translated as CASSLSTGGNEQFF.

Notes on this clonotype: At one of its ends the junction is not consistent with the germline gene, which may arise from a read error. The gene calls are TRBV28 and TRBJ2-3; D may match TRBD1 or TRBD2 (5 bases each). This CDR3 region has 15 residues. Germline CDR1 is MDHEN and CDR2 is SYDVKM. In DNA, the CDR3 is TGTGCCAGCAGCCAAGGGGCCTCTCGGGGAGATTCGCAGTATTTT. It translates to CASSQGASRGDSQYF. Full variable domain (rest looked up from reference TRBV28 and TRBJ2-3): DVKVTQSSRYLVKRTGEKVFLECVQDMDHENMFWYRQDPGLGLRLIYFSYDVKMKEKGDIPEGYSVSREKKERFSLILESASTNQTSMYLCASSQGASRGDSQYFGPGTRLTVL.

This clonotype was observed a handful of times. The rearrangement links TRBV5-5 to TRBJ2-3, with D maybe TRBD2 (5 bases). Germline-derived CDR1 and CDR2 are SGHKS and YYEKEE (reference sequence). Between the trimmed V and J ends, which lost 3 bases and 3 bases, there was a span of 8 bases. This CDR3 region has 13 residues. The CDR3 is CASSSGLTDTQYF. As DNA, the CDR3 is TGTGCCAGCAGCTCCGGACTGACAGATACGCAGTATTTT.

V usage is TRBV9 and J usage is TRBJ1-3; no definite D call. The CDR3 runs to 15 residues. Germline V gives CDR1 SGDLS, CDR2 YYNGEE. V gave up 0 bases and J gave up 2 bases, with 9 bases separating them. The CDR3 protein is CASSVVGRTGNTIYF. DNA for the CDR3: TGTGCCAGCAGCGTAGTGGGGAGAACTGGAAACACCATATATTTT.

CDR3 bases: TGCAGCGTTGCGGGACAGTCCCAAGAGACCCAGTACTTC. It encodes CSVAGQSQETQYF. This chain uses TRBV29-1 with TRBJ2-5; 7 bases align to TRBD1. Germline loops: CDR1 SQVTM, CDR2 ANQGSEA. There are 13 residues in the CDR3. Losses at the gene ends were 4 bases for V and 1 base for J; bases not matched to a gene: 3. Drawing the rest from reference TRBV29-1 and TRBJ2-5, the complete variable domain is SAVISQKPSRDICQRGTSLTIQCQVDSQVTMMFWYRQQPGQSLTLIATANQGSEATYESGFVIDKFPISRPNLTFSTLTVSNMSPEDSSIYLCSVAGQSQETQYFGPGTRLLVL.

The rearrangement links TRBV15 to TRBJ2-1; a weak D match, TRBD2 (5 bases). V lost 1 base and J 0 bases, leaving 19 bases between the germline ends. This CDR3 has 19 residues. Germline CDR1 LNHNV, CDR2 YYDKDF (reference sequence). The DNA of the CDR3 is TGTGCCACCAGCAGAGTTTTTCTAGCCACCATGAGCTCCTACAATGAGCAGTTCTTC. As protein: CATSRVFLATMSSYNEQFF.